The 30 T cell receptor beta chains below come from one sample, sequenced in a study of CD8 T cells in Susac syndrome (dated by TCRdb to about 2019). The library was produced with the immunoSEQ multiplex PCR assay. RNA was extracted using the RNeasy kit, and roughly 0.5 to 1 ug of the RNA was reverse transcribed with random hexamers. The public reads were reprocessed in TCRdb via fastp at Q25 and MiXCR, keeping in-frame beta chains. Every CDR3 protein is listed once, alongside the most common genes and DNA of its rows. The sample data list 200,000 or so distinct CDR3 sequences, and around 95% of these were observed just once. The ten top clones hold approximately 0.098% of the sample. The sequenced material came from CD4+ T cells from PBMCs. The receptors shown here come from a human donor with Susac syndrome.

This chain links TRBV20-1 with TRBJ2-7; the D gene is possibly TRBD1 (5 bases). The CDR3 runs to 13 residues. V lost 2 bases and J 2 bases, leaving 10 bases between the germline ends. Per the germline V gene, CDR1 is DFQATT and CDR2 is SNEGSKA (reference sequence). The CDR3 spells CSARRQTPYEQYF. The DNA for the CDR3 is TGCAGTGCTAGACGACAGACCCCCTACGAGCAGTACTTC.

The chain joins TRBV7-8 to TRBJ2-3; D possibly corresponds to TRBD2 (5 bases). V was clipped by 5 bases and J by 0 bases, with 15 bases between them. The CDR3 runs 16 residues. Germline values: CDR1 SGHVS, CDR2 FQNEAQ. DNA for the CDR3: TGTGCCAGCAGCCTTCGGACTGATCACAGCACAGATACGCAGTATTTT. It translates to CASSLRTDHSTDTQYF.

The chain couples TRBV19 to TRBJ1-5; perhaps TRBD1 as D (6 bases). The V gene's germline CDR1 is LNHDA and CDR2 SQIVND (reference sequence). This CDR3 is 15 amino acids long. V lost 10 bases and J 4 bases, leaving 20 bases between the germline ends. This chain's CDR3 is CATNRDLTWNQPQHF. CDR3 bases: TGTGCCACCAACAGGGACCTGACTTGGAATCAGCCCCAGCATTTT. The whole variable domain, filled in from reference TRBV19 and TRBJ1-5, reads DGGITQSPKYLFRKEGQNVTLSCEQNLNHDAMYWYRQDPGQGLRLIYYSQIVNDFQKGDIAEGYSVSREKKESFPLTVTSAQKNPTAFYLCATNRDLTWNQPQHFGDGTRLSIL.

This clonotype has a single count. For the CDR3, the DNA is TGTGCCAGCTCACCACTAGATTTCTCTGGAAACACCATATATTTT. Translating it yields CASSPLDFSGNTIYF. The rearrangement uses TRBV18 and TRBJ1-3; unclear D gene. Looked up from germline, CDR1 is KGHSH and CDR2 is LQKENI. This CDR3 region has 15 residues. V lost 1 base and J 0 bases, leaving 7 bases between the germline ends.

V and J are TRBV3-1 and TRBJ1-2; D is unclear. This CDR3 region has 14 residues. Trimming cost V 2 bases and J 4 bases, with 11 bases left between them. Germline V lookup: CDR1 LGHDT, CDR2 YNNKEL (reference sequence). CDR3 loop: CASSQSPGPYGYTF. CDR3 DNA: TGTGCCAGCAGCCAAAGTCCGGGCCCCTATGGCTACACCTTC. The whole variable domain, remainder taken from reference TRBV3-1 and TRBJ1-2, is DTAVSQTPKYLVTQMGNDKSIKCEQNLGHDTMYWYKQDSKKFLKIMFSYNNKELIINETVPNRFSPKSPDKAHLNLHINSLELGDSAVYFCASSQSPGPYGYTFGSGTRLTVV.

This sequence joins TRBV30 and TRBJ2-3; 9 nucleotides align to TRBD1. J was trimmed by 5 bases and V by 2 bases; bases with no gene match: 11. This CDR3 spans 16 amino acids. Per the germline V gene, CDR1 is GTSNPN and CDR2 is SVGIG (reference sequence). The DNA for the CDR3 is TGTGCCTGGAGTATCGGGACAGGGATCGTGCAAGATACGCAGTATTTT. Amino acid sequence: CAWSIGTGIVQDTQYF. Full variable domain (rest looked up from reference TRBV30 and TRBJ2-3): SQTIHQWPATLVQPVGSPLSLECTVEGTSNPNLYWYRQAAGRGLQLLFYSVGIGQISSEVPQNLSASRPQDRQFILSSKKLLLSDSGFYLCAWSIGTGIVQDTQYFGPGTRLTVL.

V usage is TRBV20-1 and J usage is TRBJ1-2, with 11 bases that match TRBD1. The CDR3 loop spans 13 amino acids. Germline trimming cut 6 bases from V and 7 bases from J; bases unmatched to any gene: 7. The germline V gene has CDR1 DFQATT and CDR2 SNEGSKA (reference sequence). The DNA for the CDR3 is TGCAGTGCCCAGGGACAGGGGGGTAGTGGCTACACCTTC. It is translated as CSAQGQGGSGYTF.

This sequence joins TRBV20-1 and TRBJ1-1; the D gene is possibly TRBD1 (5 bases). The germline V and J ends were trimmed by 5 bases and 4 bases, with 17 bases remaining between them. Germline loops: CDR1 DFQATT, CDR2 SNEGSKA (reference sequence). The CDR3 loop spans 14 amino acids. CDR3 DNA: TGCAGTGCTCAAAACTGGGGGGGTGGCACTGAAGCTTTCTTT. Translated: CSAQNWGGGTEAFF.

V is TRBV7-2 and J is TRBJ1-5; TRBD1 aligns across 10 bases. CDR3 length: 16 amino acids. Germline V gives CDR1 SGHTA, CDR2 FQGNSA. Unmatched junction bases numbered 6, after V lost 5 bases and J lost 2 bases. CDR3 sequence (DNA): TGTGCCAGCAGCCCCGGACAGGGGGTCGGCAATCAGCCCCAGCATTTT. It encodes CASSPGQGVGNQPQHF.

CDR3 loop: CASSPRQTNLAGGLNEQFF. The CDR3 nucleotides read TGTGCCAGCAGCCCCCGCCAGACGAACCTAGCGGGGGGGCTGAATGAGCAGTTCTTC. The rearrangement uses TRBV3-1 and TRBJ2-1, with 12 bases that match TRBD2. Germline trimming cut 4 bases from V and 7 bases from J; bases unmatched to any gene: 17. Germline-derived CDR1 and CDR2 are LGHDT and YNNKEL (reference sequence). The CDR3 consists of 19 residues.

This chain links TRBV25-1 with TRBJ2-2; 8 bases are a match to TRBD2. CDR3 length: 13 residues. Germline lookup yields CDR1 MGHDK and CDR2 SYGVNS. V shed 6 bases and J 10 bases; nucleotides not matched to a gene: 7. CDR3 in DNA: TGTGCCAGCAGGGGACTAGGGATTGTGGAGCTGTTTTTT. Its protein is CASRGLGIVELFF.

This clonotype was seen a single time. The chain carries TRBV30 and TRBJ2-1, with 8 bases that match TRBD2. The germline gives CDR1 GTSNPN, CDR2 SVGIG (reference sequence). After removal of 2 bases from V and 3 bases from J, the junction contained 6 bases not matched to a gene. The CDR3 runs to 15 residues. CDR3 region: CAWSLSRGVYNEQFF. The CDR3 coding sequence is TGTGCCTGGAGTTTGTCGCGGGGGGTCTACAATGAGCAGTTCTTC.

The chain has TRBV3-1 and TRBJ2-6, with D perhaps TRBD1 (5 bases). Trimming pared 4 bases from V and 2 bases from J, leaving 6 bases between. Germline V gives CDR1 LGHDT, CDR2 YNNKEL (reference sequence). The CDR3 is made up of 14 amino acids. The CDR3 coding sequence is TGTGCCAGCAGCCTACAGGCTGGGGCCAACGTCCTGACTTTC. Translation: CASSLQAGANVLTF.

CDR3 loop: CASSEGLAVTNTGELFF. In DNA, the CDR3 is TGTGCCAGCAGCGAGGGACTAGCGGTTACGAACACCGGGGAGCTGTTTTTT. The chain links TRBV9 to TRBJ2-2, with 11 nucleotides matching TRBD2. V shed 3 bases and J 0 bases; nucleotides not matched to a gene: 4. CDR1 and CDR2 from the germline V gene are SGDLS and YYNGEE. The CDR3 sequence is 17 residues long.

V gene TRBV6-1 combines with J gene TRBJ1-5; 7 bases align to TRBD1. V shed 2 bases, J shed 6 bases, and the junction held 1 base outside the gene matches. The CDR3 consists of 13 residues. Germline lookup yields CDR1 MNHNS and CDR2 SASEGT. CDR3 bases: TGTGCCAGCAGTGAATCAGGGGGTCAGCCCCAGCATTTT. Amino acid sequence: CASSESGGQPQHF.

Points on this clonotype: Germline and junction disagree at one end, which may indicate a read error. The gene calls are TRBV7-8 and TRBJ2-3; TRBD2 matches 7 bases. The CDR3 extends over 15 amino acids. Germline loops: CDR1 SGHVS, CDR2 FQNEAQ. CDR3 bases: TGTGCCAGCAGCTTATTCGCGGGGGTCACACATACGCAGTATTTT. Its translation: CASSLFAGVTHTQYF. The full variable domain, completed using reference TRBV7-8 and TRBJ2-3, is GAGVSQSPRYKVAKRGQDVALRCDPISGHVSLFWYQQALGQGPEFLTYFQNEAQLDKSGLPSDRFFAERPEGSVSTLKIQRTQQEDSAVYLCASSLFAGVTHTQYFGPGTRLTVL.

The rearrangement joins TRBV20-1 to TRBJ2-1; no firm D call. This CDR3 has 11 residues. Per germline, CDR1 DFQATT and CDR2 SNEGSKA (reference sequence). The V and J ends lost 2 bases and 8 bases respectively, with 7 bases between them. The CDR3 here is CSARSSHEQFF. DNA of the CDR3: TGCAGTGCTAGATCCAGCCATGAGCAGTTCTTC.

This sequence joins TRBV9 and TRBJ1-2, with TRBD1 identical over 9 bases. This CDR3 is 16 amino acids long. V dropped 3 bases and J dropped 5; count of bases not matched to a gene: 11. Germline V gives CDR1 SGDLS, CDR2 YYNGEE. CDR3 loop: CASSAEPQGAGYGYTF. The CDR3 coding sequence is TGTGCCAGCAGCGCCGAACCACAGGGGGCCGGGTATGGCTACACCTTC.

The V and J genes are TRBV30 and TRBJ1-5; the D is unclear. CDR3 length: 17 amino acids. V lost 0 bases and J 3 bases, leaving 18 bases between the germline ends. Germline values: CDR1 GTSNPN, CDR2 SVGIG (reference sequence). CDR3 sequence (DNA): TGTGCCTGGAGTGTTAAAAGAGAAGTCCCAAACAATCAGCCCCAGCATTTT. Translating it yields CAWSVKREVPNNQPQHF.

V gene TRBV5-4 combines with J gene TRBJ2-7; D may be TRBD1 (6 bases). Germline V CDR1 and CDR2: SGHNT, YYREEE (reference sequence). The CDR3 is made up of 14 amino acids. The V and J ends lost 0 bases and 4 bases respectively, with 11 bases between them. The chain's CDR3 is CASSLAGDLYEQYF. CDR3 coding DNA: TGTGCCAGCAGCTTGGCAGGGGATCTATACGAGCAGTACTTC.

This clonotype was detected once. The chain links TRBV20-1 to TRBJ2-5; no reliable D call. The CDR3 contains 11 residues. Germline CDR1 is DFQATT and CDR2 is SNEGSKA (reference sequence). V shed 6 bases and J shed 4 bases, with 9 bases lying between them. The CDR3 DNA is TGCAGTGCGAACAGAGGAGAGACCCAGTACTTC. Protein sequence: CSANRGETQYF.

V gene TRBV20-1 combines with J gene TRBJ2-4, with 8 positions matching TRBD1. Per the germline V gene, CDR1 is DFQATT and CDR2 is SNEGSKA (reference sequence). The junction had 5 bases not matched to a gene; V was cut back by 4 bases and J by 3 bases. The CDR3 length is 14 residues. The CDR3 DNA follows: TGCAGTGCTATAACAGGGGGATTCAAAAACATTCAGTACTTC. Encoded protein: CSAITGGFKNIQYF.

This chain links TRBV5-1 with TRBJ1-2; D is unresolved. The CDR3 runs to 14 residues. Looked up from germline, CDR1 is SGHRS and CDR2 is YFSETQ. Between the trimmed V and J ends, which lost 3 bases and 6 bases, there was a span of 15 bases. Here the CDR3 reads CASSSSVLEHGYTF. The CDR3 DNA reads TGCGCCAGCAGCTCATCTGTCCTCGAGCATGGCTACACCTTC.

The CDR3 is CASSPTSGPYNEQFF. The CDR3 coding sequence is TGTGCCAGCAGTCCGACTAGCGGGCCTTACAATGAGCAGTTCTTC. The chain links TRBV27 to TRBJ2-1; 10 nucleotides match TRBD2. This CDR3 contains 15 residues. V was clipped by 5 bases and J by 4 bases; unmatched bases: 5. Germline V gene sequence: CDR1 MNHEY, CDR2 SMNVEV (reference sequence).

The chain couples TRBV18 to TRBJ2-1; 14 nucleotides align to TRBD2. V shed 4 bases and J 8 bases; nucleotides not matched to a gene: 7. The CDR3 is made up of 16 amino acids. Germline assignment: CDR1 KGHSH and CDR2 LQKENI. The CDR3 is CASSRTTSGGADEQFF. The CDR3, as DNA: TGTGCCAGCTCACGGACGACTAGCGGGGGGGCCGATGAGCAGTTCTTC. The full variable domain, rest sourced from reference TRBV18 and TRBJ2-1, is NAGVMQNPRHLVRRRGQEARLRCSPMKGHSHVYWYRQLPEEGLKFMVYLQKENIIDESGMPKERFSAEFPKEGPSILRIQQVVRGDSAAYFCASSRTTSGGADEQFFGPGTRLTVL.

V usage is TRBV10-3 and J usage is TRBJ1-3; a possible D gene is TRBD1 (6 bases). This CDR3 has 16 residues. V lost 0 bases and J 2 bases, leaving 11 bases between the germline ends. Germline CDR1 reads ENHRY; CDR2 reads SYGVKD. CDR3 nucleotides: TGTGCCATCAGTGAGTCGACAGGAGGAGCTGGAAACACCATATATTTT. Protein: CAISESTGGAGNTIYF.

The genes are TRBV20-1 and TRBJ1-5; a possible D gene is TRBD1 (5 bases). CDR1 and CDR2 (germline): DFQATT, SNEGSKA (reference sequence). Trimming removed 1 base at V and 1 base at J, with 23 bases between. The CDR3 length is 19 residues. This chain's CDR3 is CSARATPNPTRESNQPQHF. CDR3 DNA: TGCAGTGCTAGAGCCACCCCAAATCCCACCAGGGAGAGCAATCAGCCCCAGCATTTT.

V and J are TRBV6-6 and TRBJ1-5; weak D call: TRBD1 (5 bases). Trimming took 2 bases from V and 7 from J, leaving 9 bases between them. CDR1 is MNHNY, CDR2 SVGAGI, per germline (reference sequence). The CDR3 has 13 amino acids. Written as DNA, the CDR3 is TGTGCCAGCAGTTACAGGGGCGACCAGCCCCAGCATTTT. Translation gives CASSYRGDQPQHF.

The count of this clonotype is one. The chain is built from TRBV4-1 and TRBJ1-5, with 7 nucleotides matching TRBD1. This CDR3 contains 16 residues. Germline V gene data show CDR1 as MGHRA and CDR2 as YSYEKL. Trimming cost V 2 bases and J 9 bases; bases outside gene matches: 13. CDR3 loop: CASSQLTGSGLMPQHF. The CDR3 DNA reads TGCGCCAGCAGCCAATTGACAGGGTCGGGGCTTATGCCCCAGCATTTT.

The rearrangement uses TRBV29-1 and TRBJ2-7; 7 bases fit TRBD1. The CDR3 spans 14 residues. J gave up 5 bases and V 1 base, and 8 bases lay outside the gene matches. Germline V gene data show CDR1 as SQVTM and CDR2 as ANQGSEA. CDR3 bases: TGCAGCGTTGAAGTGGGCAGGGGGTCAGACGAGCAGTACTTC. Translated, it gives CSVEVGRGSDEQYF.